This TCR beta chain appears in the sequencing data of a study of blood T cells in healthy people across ages. On this clonotype: A single base separates this from a much larger clone, so it may be a read error.

Alongside a J-beta primer mix, a sample-barcoded 5' primer served in a second PCR lasting roughly 7 to 11 cycles. TCRdb re-analysed the 5' RACE reads in MiXCR, keeping a single row per CDR3 protein. The sample has around 900,000 distinct CDR3 sequences, less than 35% seen once. Germline V gene data show CDR1 as SEHNR and CDR2 as FQNEAQ (reference sequence). The CDR3 has 13 residues. Sequencing was done on a sample of blood. The origin of this receptor is a woman of 80 years or more in good health. This chain joins TRBV7-9 and TRBJ2-1, with unresolved D. CDR3 DNA sequence: TGTGCCAGCAGCTTACACGGAGACAATGAGCGGTTCTTC. Translating it yields CASSLHGDNERFF.